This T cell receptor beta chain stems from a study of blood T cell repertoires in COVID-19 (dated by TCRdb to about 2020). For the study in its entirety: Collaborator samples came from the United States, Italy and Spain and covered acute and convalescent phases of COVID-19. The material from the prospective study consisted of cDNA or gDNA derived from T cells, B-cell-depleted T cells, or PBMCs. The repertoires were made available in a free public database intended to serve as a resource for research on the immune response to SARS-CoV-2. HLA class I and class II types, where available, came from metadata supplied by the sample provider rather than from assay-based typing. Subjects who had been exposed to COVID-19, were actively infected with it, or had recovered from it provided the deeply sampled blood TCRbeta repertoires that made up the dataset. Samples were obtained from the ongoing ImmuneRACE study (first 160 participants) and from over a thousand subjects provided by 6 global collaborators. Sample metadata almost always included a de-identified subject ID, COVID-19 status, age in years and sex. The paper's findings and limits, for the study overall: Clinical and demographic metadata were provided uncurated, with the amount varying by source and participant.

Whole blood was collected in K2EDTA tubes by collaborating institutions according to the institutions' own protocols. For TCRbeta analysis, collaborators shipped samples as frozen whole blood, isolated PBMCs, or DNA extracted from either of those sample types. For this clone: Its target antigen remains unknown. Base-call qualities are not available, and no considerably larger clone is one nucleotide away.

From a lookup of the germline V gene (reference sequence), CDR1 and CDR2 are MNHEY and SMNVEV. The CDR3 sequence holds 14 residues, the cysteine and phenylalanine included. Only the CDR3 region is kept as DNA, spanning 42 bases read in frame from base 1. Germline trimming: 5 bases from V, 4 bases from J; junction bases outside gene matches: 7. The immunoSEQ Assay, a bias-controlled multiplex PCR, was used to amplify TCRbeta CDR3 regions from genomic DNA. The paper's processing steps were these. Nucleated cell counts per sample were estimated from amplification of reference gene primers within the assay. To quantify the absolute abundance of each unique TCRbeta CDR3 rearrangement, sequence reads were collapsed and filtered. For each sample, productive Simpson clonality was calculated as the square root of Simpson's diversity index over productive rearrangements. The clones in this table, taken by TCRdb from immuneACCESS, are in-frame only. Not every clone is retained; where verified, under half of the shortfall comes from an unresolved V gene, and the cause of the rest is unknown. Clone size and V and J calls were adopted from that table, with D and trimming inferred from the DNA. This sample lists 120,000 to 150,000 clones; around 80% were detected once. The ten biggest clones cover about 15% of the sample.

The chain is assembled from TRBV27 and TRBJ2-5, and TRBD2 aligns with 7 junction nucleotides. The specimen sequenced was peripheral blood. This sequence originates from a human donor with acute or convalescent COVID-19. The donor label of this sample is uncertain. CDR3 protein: CASSPMGGAETQYF. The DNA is TGTGCCAGCAGTCCGATGGGAGGGGCAGAGACCCAGTACTTC.